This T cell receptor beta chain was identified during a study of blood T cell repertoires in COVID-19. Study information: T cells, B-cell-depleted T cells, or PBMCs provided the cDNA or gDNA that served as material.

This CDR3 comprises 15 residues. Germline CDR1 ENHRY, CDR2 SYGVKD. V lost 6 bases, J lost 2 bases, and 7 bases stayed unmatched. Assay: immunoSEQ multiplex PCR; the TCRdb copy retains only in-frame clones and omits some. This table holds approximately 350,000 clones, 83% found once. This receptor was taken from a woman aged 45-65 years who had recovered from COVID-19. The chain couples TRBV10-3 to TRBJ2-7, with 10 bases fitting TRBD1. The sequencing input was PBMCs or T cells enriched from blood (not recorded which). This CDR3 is CAISAPGQGTYEQYF. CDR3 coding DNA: TGTGCCATCAGCGCCCCGGGACAGGGGACCTACGAGCAGTACTTC.